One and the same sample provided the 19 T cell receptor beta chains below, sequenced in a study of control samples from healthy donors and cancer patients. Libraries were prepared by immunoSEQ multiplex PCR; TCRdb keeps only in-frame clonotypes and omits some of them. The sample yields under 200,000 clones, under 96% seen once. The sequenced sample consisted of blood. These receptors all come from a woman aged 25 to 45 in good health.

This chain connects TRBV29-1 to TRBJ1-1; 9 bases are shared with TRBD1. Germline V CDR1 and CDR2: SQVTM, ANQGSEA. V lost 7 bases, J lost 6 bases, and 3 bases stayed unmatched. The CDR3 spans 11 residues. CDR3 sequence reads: CSARQGAEAFF. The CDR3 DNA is TGCAGCGCTAGACAGGGGGCTGAAGCTTTCTTT.

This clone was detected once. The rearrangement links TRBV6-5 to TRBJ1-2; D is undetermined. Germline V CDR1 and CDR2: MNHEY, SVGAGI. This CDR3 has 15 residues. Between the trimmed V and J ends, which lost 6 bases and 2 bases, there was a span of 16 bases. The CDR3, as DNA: TGTGCCAGCAGCCCCATCACGAGACAAAACTATGGCTACACCTTC. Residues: CASSPITRQNYGYTF.

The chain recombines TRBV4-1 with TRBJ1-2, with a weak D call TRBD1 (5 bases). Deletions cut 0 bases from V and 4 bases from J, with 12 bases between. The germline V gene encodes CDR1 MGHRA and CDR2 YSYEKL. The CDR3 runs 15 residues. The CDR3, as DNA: TGCGCCAGCAGCCAAGATTCGGGACGGCTCTATGGCTACACCTTC. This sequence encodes CASSQDSGRLYGYTF.

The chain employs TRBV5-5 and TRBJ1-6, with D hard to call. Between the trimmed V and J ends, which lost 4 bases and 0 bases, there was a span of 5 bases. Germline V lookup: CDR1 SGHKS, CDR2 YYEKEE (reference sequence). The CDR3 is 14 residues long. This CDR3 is CASSPGSYNSPLHF. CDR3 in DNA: TGTGCCAGCAGCCCGGGCTCCTATAATTCACCCCTCCACTTT.

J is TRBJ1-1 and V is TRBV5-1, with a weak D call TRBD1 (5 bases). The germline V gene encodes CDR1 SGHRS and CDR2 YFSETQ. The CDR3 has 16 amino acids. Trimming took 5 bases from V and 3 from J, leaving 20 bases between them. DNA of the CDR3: TGCGCCAGCAGTAACGGGGCCGCGATCGTGGACACTGAAGCTTTCTTT. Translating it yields CASSNGAAIVDTEAFF.

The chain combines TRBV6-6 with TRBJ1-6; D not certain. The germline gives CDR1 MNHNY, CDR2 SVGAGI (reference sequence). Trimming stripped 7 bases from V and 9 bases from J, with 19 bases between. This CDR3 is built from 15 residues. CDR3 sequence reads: CASKPTSAFSSPLHF. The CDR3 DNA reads TGTGCCAGCAAGCCCACGTCCGCTTTTTCTTCACCCCTCCACTTT.

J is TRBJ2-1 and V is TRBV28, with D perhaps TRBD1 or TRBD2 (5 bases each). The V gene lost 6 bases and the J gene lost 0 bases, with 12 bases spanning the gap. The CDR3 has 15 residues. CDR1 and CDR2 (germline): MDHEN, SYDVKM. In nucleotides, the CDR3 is TGTGCCAGCAGCGGGTCGGGGCGCTCCTACAATGAGCAGTTCTTC. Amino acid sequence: CASSGSGRSYNEQFF.

The CDR3 region has the DNA TGTGCCAGCTCACCACCCGGGACAGAGTTAAATACGCAGTATTTT. Translation: CASSPPGTELNTQYF. This rearrangement joins TRBV18 to TRBJ2-3, with TRBD1 identical over 7 bases. The CDR3 runs to 15 residues. V trimming: 0 bases; J trimming: 7 bases; junction bases outside the gene matches: 7. Germline CDR1 is KGHSH and CDR2 is LQKENI. The whole variable domain, filled in from reference TRBV18 and TRBJ2-3, reads NAGVMQNPRHLVRRRGQEARLRCSPMKGHSHVYWYRQLPEEGLKFMVYLQKENIIDESGMPKERFSAEFPKEGPSILRIQQVVRGDSAAYFCASSPPGTELNTQYFGPGTRLTVL.

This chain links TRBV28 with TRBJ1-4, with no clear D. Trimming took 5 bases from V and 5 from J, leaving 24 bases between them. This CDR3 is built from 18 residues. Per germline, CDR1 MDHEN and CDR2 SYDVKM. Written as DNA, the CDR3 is TGTGCCAGCAGTGTCCCACGGGCAGGTCTGGGGATGAATGAAAAACTGTTTTTT. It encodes CASSVPRAGLGMNEKLFF.

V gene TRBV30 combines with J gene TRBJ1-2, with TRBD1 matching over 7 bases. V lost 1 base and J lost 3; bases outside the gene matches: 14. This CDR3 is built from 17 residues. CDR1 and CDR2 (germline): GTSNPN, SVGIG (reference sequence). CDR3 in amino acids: CAWSENLPGQADYGYTF. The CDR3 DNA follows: TGTGCCTGGAGTGAAAACCTACCCGGACAGGCGGACTATGGCTACACCTTC.

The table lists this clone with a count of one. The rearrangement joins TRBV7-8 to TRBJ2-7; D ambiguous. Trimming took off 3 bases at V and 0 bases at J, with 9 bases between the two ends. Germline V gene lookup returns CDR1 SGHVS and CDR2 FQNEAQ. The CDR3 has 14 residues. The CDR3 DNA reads TGTGCCAGCAGCTTCTGGGGTAGCTCCTACGAGCAGTACTTC. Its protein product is CASSFWGSSYEQYF.

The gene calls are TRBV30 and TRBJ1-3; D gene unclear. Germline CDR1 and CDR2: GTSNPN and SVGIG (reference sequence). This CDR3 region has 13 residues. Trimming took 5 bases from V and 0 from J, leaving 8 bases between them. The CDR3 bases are TGTGCCTGGGACACCGTCTCTGGAAACACCATATATTTT. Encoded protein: CAWDTVSGNTIYF.

This CDR3 reads CASSLGSLVGEQYF. CDR3 bases: TGTGCCAGCAGTTTAGGGTCACTAGTCGGCGAGCAGTACTTC. This chain links TRBV27 with TRBJ2-7, with D possibly being TRBD2 (5 bases). The germline V and J ends were trimmed by 2 bases and 6 bases, with 14 bases remaining between them. The CDR3 covers 14 residues. Germline CDR1 reads MNHEY; CDR2 reads SMNVEV (reference sequence).

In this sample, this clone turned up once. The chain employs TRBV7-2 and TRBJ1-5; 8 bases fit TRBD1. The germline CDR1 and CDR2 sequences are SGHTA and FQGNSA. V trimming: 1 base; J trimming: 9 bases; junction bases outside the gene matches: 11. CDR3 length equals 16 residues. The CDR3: CASSLDPGGLSPPQHF. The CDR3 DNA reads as TGTGCCAGCAGCTTAGATCCAGGGGGCTTAAGCCCGCCCCAGCATTTT.

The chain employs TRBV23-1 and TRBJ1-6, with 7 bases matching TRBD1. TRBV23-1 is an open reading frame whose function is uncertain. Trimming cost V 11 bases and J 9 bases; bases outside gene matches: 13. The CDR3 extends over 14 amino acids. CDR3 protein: CAYNLQGVVSPLHF. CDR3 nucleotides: TGCGCCTACAACCTCCAGGGGGTTGTTTCACCCCTCCACTTT.

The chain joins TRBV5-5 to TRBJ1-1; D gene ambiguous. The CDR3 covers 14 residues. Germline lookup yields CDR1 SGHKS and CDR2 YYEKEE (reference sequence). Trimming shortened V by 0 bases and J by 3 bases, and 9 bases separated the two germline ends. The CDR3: CASSLDPGYTEAFF. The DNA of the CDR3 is TGTGCCAGCAGCTTGGATCCGGGGTACACTGAAGCTTTCTTT.

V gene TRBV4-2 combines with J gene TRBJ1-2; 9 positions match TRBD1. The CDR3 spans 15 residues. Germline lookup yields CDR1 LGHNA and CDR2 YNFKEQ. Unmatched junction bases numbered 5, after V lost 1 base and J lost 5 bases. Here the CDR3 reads CASSQGDRVSYGYTF. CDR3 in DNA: TGTGCCAGCAGCCAAGGGGACAGGGTTTCTTATGGCTACACCTTC.

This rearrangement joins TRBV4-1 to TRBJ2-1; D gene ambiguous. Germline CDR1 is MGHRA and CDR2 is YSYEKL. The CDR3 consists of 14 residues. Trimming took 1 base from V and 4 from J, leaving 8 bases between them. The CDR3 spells CASSQGSDYNEQFF. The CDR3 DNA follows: TGCGCCAGCAGCCAAGGATCGGATTACAATGAGCAGTTCTTC.

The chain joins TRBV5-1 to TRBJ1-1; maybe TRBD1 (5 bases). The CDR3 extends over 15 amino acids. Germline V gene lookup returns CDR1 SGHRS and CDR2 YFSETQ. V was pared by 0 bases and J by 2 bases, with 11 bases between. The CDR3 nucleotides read TGCGCCAGCAGCTTGGTTGGCAGGGAAAACACTGAAGCTTTCTTT. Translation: CASSLVGRENTEAFF.